This TCR beta chain was profiled in a study of OX40 agonist ivuxolimab in advanced cancers. Study at large: Patients were dosed with the agonistic anti-OX40 (CD134) antibody ivuxolimab.

General observations from the study: Among the least clonally expanded were partial responders at 0.1-3.0 mg/kg.

The germline V gene encodes CDR1 SGHTA and CDR2 FQGTGA. The V and J ends lost 5 bases and 7 bases respectively, with 8 bases between them. The CDR3 extends over 12 amino acids. A history of autoimmune disease or systemic immunosuppression excluded patients. Data came from immunoSEQ multiplex PCR; TCRdb stores just in-frame clones and leaves some out. The sample lists tens of thousands of clones; approximately 90% were seen once. Of note for this clone: Antigen specificity is unknown.

The origin of this receptor is an adult with an advanced solid tumor such as melanoma, head and neck, liver or kidney cancer. The sample in question was CD4+ or CD8+ T cells sorted from blood, obtained in a trial of the OX40 agonist ivuxolimab. V gene TRBV7-3 combines with J gene TRBJ2-2; D is uncertain. Here the CDR3 DNA reads TGTGCCAGCAGCGTCCAGAACGGGGAGCTGTTTTTT. Encoded protein: CASSVQNGELFF.